This T cell receptor (beta chain) was identified in a study of response to subunit inactivated influenza vaccine (dated by TCRdb to 2016 to 2019). Notes on the research overall: Deep quantitative T cell receptor repertoire profiling was used in the study to track responses to a trivalent subunit inactivated influenza vaccine.

CDR1 and CDR2 (DFQATT, SNEGSKA) derive from the germline V gene (reference sequence). V is pared back by 6 bases and J by 5 bases, with 14 bases lying between the germline termini. The CDR3 covers 13 residues, taking in both the cysteine and the phenylalanine. Of all the DNA, just the CDR3 is kept, 39 bases in frame from base 1. What the authors observed across the whole study: The authors proposed that each seasonal influenza vaccination may bring in only a limited number of new T cells.

This clonotype has only a few counts. No cognate antigen has been identified for it. Base-call qualities are not available, and no considerably larger clone is one nucleotide away. Taken with the paper, the label for time point translates to: around 47 days after influenza vaccine administration. Library preparation employed RT-PCR. Sequenced on an Illumina HiSeq 2500. Using fastp trimming at Q25 and MiXCR clonotype assembly, TCRdb reanalyzed the public sequencing data and kept in-frame beta chains. All rows with the same CDR3 protein become a single entry with the most common DNA and genes. This sample has 500,000 or so distinct CDR3 sequences in its table, and roughly 9.7% of those were observed once. Approximately 12% of the sample lies in the top ten.

This chain is built from TRBV20-1 and TRBJ2-1; the D region is possibly TRBD1 or TRBD2, each matching across 5 bases. The sample here was PBMCs from blood, taken about 6 weeks after vaccination. The origin of this receptor is a man aged 45-65 years who received an inactivated influenza vaccine. Donor details come from another sample of the same person, matched by shared clones. The CDR3 loop reads CSADGTRNNEQFF. The bases read TGCAGTGCGGACGGGACCCGGAACAATGAGCAGTTCTTC.